This T cell receptor (beta chain) was profiled in a study of T cell repertoires in aging, cancer and after chemotherapy. Findings of the study overall: Compared with age-matched healthy donors, untreated hematological or solid cancer patients showed higher blood TCR clonality. Healthy donors lost TCR diversity with age mainly through richness, cancer patients through richness and evenness.

With respect to this clonotype: The antigen is unknown.

A mixed TRB-A/B primer pool amplified rearranged TRB by multiplex touch-down PCR. TCRdb itself ran the multiplex PCR reads through MiXCR, one entry per CDR3 protein. The data show some 2,900 distinct CDR3 sequences, around 20% seen once. TCR beta rearrangements were amplified from peripheral blood genomic DNA. The sequence came from a human donor with a solid tumor. The specimen sequenced was blood.

The CDR3 spells CASSGTSGGLNNEQFF. The CDR3 DNA sequence: TGCGCCAGCAGTGGGACTAGCGGGGGTCTGAACAATGAGCAGTTCTTC. This sequence joins TRBV10-2 and TRBJ2-1, with 13 nucleotides matching TRBD2. The CDR3 sequence is 16 residues long. CDR1 WSHSY and CDR2 SAAADI come from the germline V gene. V gave up 4 bases and J gave up 5 bases; unmatched junction bases: 5.